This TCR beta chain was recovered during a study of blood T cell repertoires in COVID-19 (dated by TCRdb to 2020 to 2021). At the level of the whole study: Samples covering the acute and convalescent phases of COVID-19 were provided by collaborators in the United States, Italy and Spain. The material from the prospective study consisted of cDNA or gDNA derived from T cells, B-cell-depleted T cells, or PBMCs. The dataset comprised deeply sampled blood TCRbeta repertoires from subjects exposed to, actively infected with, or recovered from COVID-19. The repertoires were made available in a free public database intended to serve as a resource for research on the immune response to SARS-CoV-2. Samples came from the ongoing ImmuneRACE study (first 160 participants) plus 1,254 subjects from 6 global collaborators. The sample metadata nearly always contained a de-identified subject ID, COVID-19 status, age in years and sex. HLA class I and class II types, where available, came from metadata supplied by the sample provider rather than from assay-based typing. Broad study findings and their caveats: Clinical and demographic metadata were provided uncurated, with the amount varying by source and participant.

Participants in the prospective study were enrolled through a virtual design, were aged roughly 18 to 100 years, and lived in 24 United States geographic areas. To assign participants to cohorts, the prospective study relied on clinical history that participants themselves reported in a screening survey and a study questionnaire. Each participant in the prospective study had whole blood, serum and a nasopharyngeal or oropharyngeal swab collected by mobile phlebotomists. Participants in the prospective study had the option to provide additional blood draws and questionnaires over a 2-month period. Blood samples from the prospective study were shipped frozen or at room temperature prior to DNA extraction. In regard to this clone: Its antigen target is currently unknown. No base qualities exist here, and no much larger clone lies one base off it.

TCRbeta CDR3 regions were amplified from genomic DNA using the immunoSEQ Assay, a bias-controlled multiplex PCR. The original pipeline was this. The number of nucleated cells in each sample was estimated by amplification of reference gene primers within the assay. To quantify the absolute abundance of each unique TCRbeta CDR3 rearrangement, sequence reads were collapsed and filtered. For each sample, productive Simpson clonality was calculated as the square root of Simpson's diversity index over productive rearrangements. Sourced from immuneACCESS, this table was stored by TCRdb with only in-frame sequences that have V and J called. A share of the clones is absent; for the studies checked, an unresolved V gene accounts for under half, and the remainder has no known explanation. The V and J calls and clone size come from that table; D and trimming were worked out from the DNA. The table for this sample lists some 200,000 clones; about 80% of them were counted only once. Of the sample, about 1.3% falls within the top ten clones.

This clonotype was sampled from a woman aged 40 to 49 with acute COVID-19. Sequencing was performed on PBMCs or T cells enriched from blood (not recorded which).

The CDR3 region has the sequence CASSEGVEWREIGEQFF. The nucleotides are TGTGCCAGCAGTGAAGGCGTGGAGTGGCGGGAGATCGGCGAGCAGTTCTTC. The sequence links TRBV6-1 to TRBJ2-1, and TRBD2 matches 7 of the central bases. CDR3 length: 17 amino acids, cysteine to phenylalanine. The retained sequence is limited to the CDR3, 51 bases, with the frame set at the first base. V is pruned by 1 base and J by 10 bases, leaving 16 bases of the junction without a gene match. Sequences MNHNS (CDR1) and SASEGT (CDR2) are obtained from the germline V gene.